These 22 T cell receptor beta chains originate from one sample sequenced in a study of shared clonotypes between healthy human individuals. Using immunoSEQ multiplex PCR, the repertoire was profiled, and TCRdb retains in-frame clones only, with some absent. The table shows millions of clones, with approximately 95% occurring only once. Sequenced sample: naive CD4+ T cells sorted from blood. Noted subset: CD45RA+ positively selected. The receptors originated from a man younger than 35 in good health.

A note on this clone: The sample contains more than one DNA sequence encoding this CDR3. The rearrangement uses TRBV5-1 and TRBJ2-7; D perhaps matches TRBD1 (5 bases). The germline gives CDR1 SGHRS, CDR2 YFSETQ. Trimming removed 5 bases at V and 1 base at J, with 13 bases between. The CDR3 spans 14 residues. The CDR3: CASSLGQSSYEQYF. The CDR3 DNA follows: TGCGCCAGCAGTCTGGGGCAATCATCCTACGAGCAGTACTTC.

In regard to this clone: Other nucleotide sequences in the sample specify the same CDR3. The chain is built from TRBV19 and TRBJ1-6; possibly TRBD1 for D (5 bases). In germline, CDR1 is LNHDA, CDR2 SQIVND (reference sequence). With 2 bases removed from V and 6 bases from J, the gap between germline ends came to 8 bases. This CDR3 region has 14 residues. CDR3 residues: CASSIQGGNSPLHF. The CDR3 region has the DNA TGTGCCAGTAGTATACAGGGAGGTAATTCACCCCTCCACTTT.

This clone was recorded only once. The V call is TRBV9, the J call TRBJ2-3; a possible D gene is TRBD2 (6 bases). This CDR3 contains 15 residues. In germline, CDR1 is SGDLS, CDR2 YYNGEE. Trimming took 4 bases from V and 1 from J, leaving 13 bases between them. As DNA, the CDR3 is TGTGCCAGCAGCTTCGGGAGTCGGGGCACAGATACGCAGTATTTT. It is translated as CASSFGSRGTDTQYF.

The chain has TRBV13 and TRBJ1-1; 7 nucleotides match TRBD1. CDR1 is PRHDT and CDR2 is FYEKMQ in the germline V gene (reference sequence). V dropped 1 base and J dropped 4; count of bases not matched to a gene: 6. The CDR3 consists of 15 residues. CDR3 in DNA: TGTGCCAGCAGCTTAGAGGGGGCGCTGAGCACTGAAGCTTTCTTT. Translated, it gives CASSLEGALSTEAFF.

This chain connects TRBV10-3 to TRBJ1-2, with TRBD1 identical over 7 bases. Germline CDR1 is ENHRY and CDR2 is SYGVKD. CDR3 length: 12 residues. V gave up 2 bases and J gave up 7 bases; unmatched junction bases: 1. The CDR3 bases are TGTGCCATCAGTGAGACAGGGGCTGGCTACACCTTC. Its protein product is CAISETGAGYTF.

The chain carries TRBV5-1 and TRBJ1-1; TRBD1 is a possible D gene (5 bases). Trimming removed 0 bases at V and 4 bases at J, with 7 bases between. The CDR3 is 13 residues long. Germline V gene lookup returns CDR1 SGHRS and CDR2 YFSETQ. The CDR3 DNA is TGCGCCAGCAGCTTGGGACAGACCACTGAAGCTTTCTTT. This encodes CASSLGQTTEAFF.

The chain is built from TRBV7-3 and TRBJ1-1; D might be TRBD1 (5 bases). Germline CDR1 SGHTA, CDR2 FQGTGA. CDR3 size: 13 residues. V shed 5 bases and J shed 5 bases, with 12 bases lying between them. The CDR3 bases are TGTGCCAGCAGCACCCCAGGGAGAACTGAAGCTTTCTTT. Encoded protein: CASSTPGRTEAFF.

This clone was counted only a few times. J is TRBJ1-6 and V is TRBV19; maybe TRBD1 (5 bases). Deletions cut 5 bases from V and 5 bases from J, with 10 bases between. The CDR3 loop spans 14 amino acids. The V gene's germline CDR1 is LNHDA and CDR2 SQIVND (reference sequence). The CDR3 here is CASSPEGDNSPLHF. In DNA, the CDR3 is TGTGCCAGTAGTCCTGAAGGGGATAATTCACCCCTCCACTTT. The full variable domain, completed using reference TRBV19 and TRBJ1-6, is DGGITQSPKYLFRKEGQNVTLSCEQNLNHDAMYWYRQDPGQGLRLIYYSQIVNDFQKGDIAEGYSVSREKKESFPLTVTSAQKNPTAFYLCASSPEGDNSPLHFGNGTRLTVT.

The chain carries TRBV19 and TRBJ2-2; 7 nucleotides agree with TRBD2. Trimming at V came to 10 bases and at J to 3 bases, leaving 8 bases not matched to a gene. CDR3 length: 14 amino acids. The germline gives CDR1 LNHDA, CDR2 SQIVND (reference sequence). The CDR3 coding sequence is TGTGCCACTAACCGGGACTACTACACCGGGGAGCTGTTTTTT. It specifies CATNRDYYTGELFF.

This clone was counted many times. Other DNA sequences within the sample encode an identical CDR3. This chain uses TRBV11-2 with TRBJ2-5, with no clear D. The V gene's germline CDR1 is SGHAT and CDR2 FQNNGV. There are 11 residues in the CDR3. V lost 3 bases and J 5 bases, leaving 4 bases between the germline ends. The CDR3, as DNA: TGTGCCAGCAGCTTCAGGGAGACCCAGTACTTC. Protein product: CASSFRETQYF.

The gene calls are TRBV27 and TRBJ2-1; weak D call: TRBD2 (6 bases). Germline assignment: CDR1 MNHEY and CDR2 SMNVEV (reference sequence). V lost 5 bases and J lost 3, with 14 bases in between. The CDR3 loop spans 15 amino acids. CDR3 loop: CASSRQAGLYNEQFF. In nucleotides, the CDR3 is TGTGCCAGCAGTAGGCAAGCGGGCCTCTACAATGAGCAGTTCTTC.

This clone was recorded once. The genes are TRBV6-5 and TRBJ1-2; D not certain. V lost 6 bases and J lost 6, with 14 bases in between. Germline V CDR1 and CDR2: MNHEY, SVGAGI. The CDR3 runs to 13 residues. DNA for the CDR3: TGTGCCAGCAGACGCCCGGACCACCATGGCTACACCTTC. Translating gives CASRRPDHHGYTF.

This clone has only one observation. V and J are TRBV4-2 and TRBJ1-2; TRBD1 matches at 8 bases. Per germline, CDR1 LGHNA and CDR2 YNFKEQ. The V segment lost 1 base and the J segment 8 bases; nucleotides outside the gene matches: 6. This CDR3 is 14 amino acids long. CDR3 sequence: CASSQGGQGGGYTF. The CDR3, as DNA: TGTGCCAGCAGCCAAGGTGGACAGGGAGGGGGCTACACCTTC.

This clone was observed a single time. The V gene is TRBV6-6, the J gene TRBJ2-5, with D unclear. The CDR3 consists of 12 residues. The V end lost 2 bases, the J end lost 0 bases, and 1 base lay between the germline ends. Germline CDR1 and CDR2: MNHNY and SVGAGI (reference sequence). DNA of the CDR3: TGTGCCAGCAGTTACGACCAAGAGACCCAGTACTTC. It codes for CASSYDQETQYF.

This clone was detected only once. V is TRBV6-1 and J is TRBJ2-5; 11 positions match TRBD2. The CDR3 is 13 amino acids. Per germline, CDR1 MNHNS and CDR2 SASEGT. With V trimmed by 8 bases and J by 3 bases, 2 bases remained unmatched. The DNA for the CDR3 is TGTGCCAGCCTAGCGGGAGGAGAAGAGACCCAGTACTTC. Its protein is CASLAGGEETQYF.

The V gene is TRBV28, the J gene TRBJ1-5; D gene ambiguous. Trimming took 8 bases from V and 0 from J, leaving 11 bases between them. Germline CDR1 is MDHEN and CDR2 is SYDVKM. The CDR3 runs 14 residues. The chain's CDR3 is CASASLYSNQPQHF. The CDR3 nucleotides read TGTGCCAGCGCCTCCCTTTATAGCAATCAGCCCCAGCATTTT. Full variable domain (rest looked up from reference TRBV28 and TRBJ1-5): DVKVTQSSRYLVKRTGEKVFLECVQDMDHENMFWYRQDPGLGLRLIYFSYDVKMKEKGDIPEGYSVSREKKERFSLILESASTNQTSMYLCASASLYSNQPQHFGDGTRLSIL.

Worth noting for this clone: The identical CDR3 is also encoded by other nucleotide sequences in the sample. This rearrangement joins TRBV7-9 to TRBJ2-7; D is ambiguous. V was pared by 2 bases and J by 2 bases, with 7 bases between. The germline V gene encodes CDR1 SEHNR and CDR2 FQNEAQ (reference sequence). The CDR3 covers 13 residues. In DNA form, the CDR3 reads TGTGCCAGCAGCTTACCAGGACCCTACGAGCAGTACTTC. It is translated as CASSLPGPYEQYF.

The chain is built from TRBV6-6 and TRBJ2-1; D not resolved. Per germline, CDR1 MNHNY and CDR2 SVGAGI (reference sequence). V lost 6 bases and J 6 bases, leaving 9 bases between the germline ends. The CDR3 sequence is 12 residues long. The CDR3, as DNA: TGTGCCAGCAGCTTTGACACCAATGAGCAGTTCTTC. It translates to CASSFDTNEQFF.

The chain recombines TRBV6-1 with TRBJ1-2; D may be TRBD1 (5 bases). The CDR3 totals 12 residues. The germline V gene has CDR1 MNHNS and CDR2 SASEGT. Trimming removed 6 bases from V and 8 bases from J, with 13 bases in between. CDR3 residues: CASRHSGAGYTF. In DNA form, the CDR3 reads TGTGCCAGCAGGCACAGTGGGGCGGGCTACACCTTC.

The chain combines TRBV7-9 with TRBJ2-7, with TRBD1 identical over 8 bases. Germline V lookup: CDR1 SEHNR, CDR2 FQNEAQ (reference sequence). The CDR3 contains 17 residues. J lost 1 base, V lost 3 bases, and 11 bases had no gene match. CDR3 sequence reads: CASSFTRGQEYSYEQYF. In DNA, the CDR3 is TGTGCCAGCAGCTTTACCCGGGGACAGGAGTATTCCTACGAGCAGTACTTC.

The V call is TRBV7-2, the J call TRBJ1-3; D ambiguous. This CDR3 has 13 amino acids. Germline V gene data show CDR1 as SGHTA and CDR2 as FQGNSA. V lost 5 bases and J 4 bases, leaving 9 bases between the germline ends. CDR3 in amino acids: CASSPSRGNTIYF. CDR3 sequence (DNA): TGTGCCAGCAGCCCTTCGAGAGGAAACACCATATATTTT.

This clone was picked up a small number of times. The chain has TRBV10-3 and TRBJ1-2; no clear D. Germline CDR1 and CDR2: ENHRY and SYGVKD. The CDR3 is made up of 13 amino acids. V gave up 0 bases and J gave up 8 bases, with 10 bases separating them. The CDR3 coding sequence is TGTGCCATCAGTGAGTCACGTGTCGGCGGCTACACCTTC. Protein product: CAISESRVGGYTF.